The present T cell receptor (beta chain) was sequenced within a study of CD8 T cells in ankylosing spondylitis. This clonotype showed up just a few times. The antigen is undetermined. One entry per CDR3 protein, called by TCRdb with MiXCR from the 5' RACE reads. In the table there are 200,000 to 250,000 distinct CDR3 sequences, approximately 24% of which are singletons. Study-wide results and limits: In reactive arthritis synovial fluid and blood, some motif variants had been reported before.

The junction had 9 bases not matched to a gene; V was cut back by 2 bases and J by 6 bases. From germline, CDR1 is SGHTA and CDR2 FQGTGA. There are 16 residues in the CDR3. The chain combines TRBV7-3 with TRBJ2-1; 8 nucleotides align to TRBD1. The source material was blood, either unsorted or a sorted T cell fraction (not recorded which). The sequence derives from a male donor with ankylosing spondylitis or in good health (not recorded which). CDR3 nucleotides: TGTGCCAGCAGCTTATGGTCAGGGGGCGTAATCAATGAGCAGTTCTTC. Translation: CASSLWSGGVINEQFF.